The 18 T cell receptor beta chains in this list originate from one sample, sequenced in a study of regulatory T cells in long-lasting Graves disease. Time point reported: persistent/refractory GD, antithyroid drugs over 5 years with positive TRAb. Extracted PBMC RNA gave rise to the TCR library. HTBI primers from iRepertoire and Arm-PCR of CDR3 regions yielded the TCR beta libraries. MiXCR, run by TCRdb on the multiplex PCR reads, gives a single entry per CDR3 protein. The sample gives 400,000 to 500,000 distinct CDR3 sequences, roughly a fifth of which show up once; around an eighth is in the top ten. The sample was peripheral blood mononuclear cells (PBMCs), taken when the disease was refractory, from a patient treated with antithyroid drugs. These receptors were collected from a female donor with Graves disease.

V gene TRBV7-2 combines with J gene TRBJ2-3; tentatively, D is TRBD2 (6 bases). Trimming removed 1 base at V and 2 bases at J, with 13 bases between. The CDR3 covers 16 residues. Germline V gene data show CDR1 as SGHTA and CDR2 as FQGNSA. The CDR3 is CASSLGGVAVTDTQYF. The CDR3 region has the DNA TGTGCCAGCAGCTTAGGGGGGGTAGCGGTCACAGATACGCAGTATTTT.

The chain has TRBV29-1 and TRBJ2-4; either TRBD1 or TRBD2 may supply D (5 bases each). The CDR3 length is 13 residues. Trimming stripped 7 bases from V and 2 bases from J, with 12 bases between. CDR1 and CDR2 from the germline V gene are SQVTM and ANQGSEA. Here the CDR3 reads CSAEGTTKNIQYF. CDR3 sequence (DNA): TGCAGCGCCGAGGGGACCACCAAAAACATTCAGTACTTC. The whole variable domain, filled in from reference TRBV29-1 and TRBJ2-4, reads SAVISQKPSRDICQRGTSLTIQCQVDSQVTMMFWYRQQPGQSLTLIATANQGSEATYESGFVIDKFPISRPNLTFSTLTVSNMSPEDSSIYLCSAEGTTKNIQYFGAGTRLSVL.

Concerning this clonotype: A far larger clone is one nucleotide away, so this likely arose from a read error. The chain employs TRBV6-4 and TRBJ1-2; perhaps TRBD1 as D (6 bases). Germline V CDR1 and CDR2: MRHNA, SNTAGT. This CDR3 is built from 15 residues. CDR3 region: CASRLQGHNIYAYTF. The CDR3 DNA follows: TGTGCCAGCAGACTTCAGGGACACAATATATATGCCTACACCTTC.

There are many counts of this clonotype. The gene calls are TRBV11-2 and TRBJ2-5; 14 bases are a match to TRBD2. The germline gives CDR1 SGHAT, CDR2 FQNNGV. The CDR3 has 16 residues. Germline trimming cut 5 bases from V and 5 bases from J; bases unmatched to any gene: 7. Written as DNA, the CDR3 is TGTGCCAGCAGCCAAGGGACTAGCGGGAGTTGGGAGACCCAGTACTTC. This codes for CASSQGTSGSWETQYF.

This clonotype was seen repeatedly, ten times or more. CDR3 DNA: TGTGCCAGCATGGAGGGGGGCCGGGAGACCCAGTACTTC. This gives the protein CASMEGGRETQYF. The chain employs TRBV12-3 or TRBV12-4 and TRBJ2-5, with D perhaps matching TRBD1 or TRBD2 (6 bases each). The length of the CDR3 is 13 residues. Trimming removed 7 bases from V and 5 bases from J, with 14 bases in between.

The genes are TRBV29-1 and TRBJ2-5; the D gene is possibly TRBD1 (6 bases). Germline V gene data show CDR1 as SQVTM and CDR2 as ANQGSEA. The CDR3 totals 15 residues. V gave up 1 base and J gave up 2 bases, with 14 bases separating them. CDR3 sequence: CSVEGDRNSQETQYF. In nucleotides, the CDR3 is TGCAGCGTTGAAGGTGACAGGAATTCACAAGAGACCCAGTACTTC.

A few counts support this clonotype. This chain joins TRBV28 and TRBJ2-6; the D gene is possibly TRBD2 (5 bases). V lost 6 bases and J lost 2, with 11 bases in between. CDR1 is MDHEN and CDR2 is SYDVKM in the germline V gene. This CDR3 has 15 residues. CDR3 amino acids: CASSTPGTGANVLTF. The CDR3 bases are TGTGCCAGCAGCACTCCCGGGACTGGGGCCAACGTCCTGACTTTC.

The V call is TRBV6-1, the J call TRBJ2-2; 10 bases map to TRBD2. Unmatched junction bases numbered 7, after V lost 10 bases and J lost 11 bases. This CDR3 is 12 amino acids long. Germline assignment: CDR1 MNHNS and CDR2 SASEGT. DNA for the CDR3: TGTGCCATCACGACTAGCGGGCGAGAGCTGTTTTTT. It encodes CAITTSGRELFF.

The chain is built from TRBV10-3 and TRBJ2-7; 8 nucleotides line up with TRBD1. Germline CDR1 ENHRY, CDR2 SYGVKD. The V and J ends lost 10 bases and 0 bases, in that order; junction bases with no gene match: 8. CDR3 length equals 14 residues. The DNA for the CDR3 is TGTGCCAGCACTAGGGACAGGCTCTCCTACGAGCAGTACTTC. Translated: CASTRDRLSYEQYF.

The sample holds a few counts of this clonotype. The rearrangement links TRBV7-3 to TRBJ2-2; D unresolved. This CDR3 comprises 13 residues. The V gene's germline CDR1 is SGHTA and CDR2 FQGTGA. Trimming cost V 2 bases and J 6 bases, with 7 bases left between them. The CDR3: CASSLGFAGELFF. The CDR3 nucleotides are TGTGCCAGCAGCTTAGGTTTCGCCGGGGAGCTGTTTTTT.

The V and J genes are TRBV29-1 and TRBJ2-7, with 13 bases aligning to TRBD2. The CDR3 totals 13 residues. V dropped 6 bases and J dropped 9; count of bases not matched to a gene: 8. Per the germline V gene, CDR1 is SQVTM and CDR2 is ANQGSEA. The CDR3 nucleotides are TGCAGCGTCACAGGACTAGCGGGAGACGGGCAGTACTTC. It yields the protein CSVTGLAGDGQYF.

A note on this clonotype: This may come from a read error, since a much larger clone is one base off. This chain uses TRBV7-9 with TRBJ1-4; tentatively, D is TRBD1 (6 bases). V was clipped by 4 bases and J by 2 bases, with 8 bases between them. Germline V gives CDR1 SEHNR, CDR2 FQNEAQ (reference sequence). This CDR3 spans 14 amino acids. The CDR3 sequence is CASSYRETNEKLFF. In DNA form, the CDR3 reads TGTGCCAGCAGCTACAGGGAGACTAATGAAAAACTGTTTTTT.

This clonotype has just a few counts. The chain carries TRBV6-1 and TRBJ2-7, with 11 bases fitting TRBD2. The CDR3 covers 13 residues. Per germline, CDR1 MNHNS and CDR2 SASEGT. With 9 bases clipped from V and 4 bases from J, the junction kept 5 bases outside the gene matches. The CDR3 coding sequence is TGTGCCAGTGCTGGGACTAGCGGTTACGAGCAGTACTTC. This codes for CASAGTSGYEQYF.

This clonotype was counted a few times. The chain recombines TRBV7-9 with TRBJ2-7, with D perhaps TRBD1 or TRBD2 (5 bases each). V lost 1 base to trimming and J lost 3 bases, with 16 bases between them. CDR1 SEHNR and CDR2 FQNEAQ come from the germline V gene (reference sequence). The CDR3 sequence is 16 residues long. Here the CDR3 reads CASSLVRGGINYEQYF. The CDR3 region has the DNA TGTGCCAGCAGCTTAGTGAGGGGCGGAATTAACTACGAGCAGTACTTC.

The sample holds many counts of this clonotype. This chain joins TRBV12-3 or TRBV12-4 and TRBJ1-1; D uncertain. The length of the CDR3 is 15 residues. V was pared by 2 bases and J by 6 bases, with 16 bases between. The CDR3 nucleotides are TGTGCCAGCAGTTTAATCGGGAGACCGGACTCTGAAGCTTTCTTT. This gives the protein CASSLIGRPDSEAFF.

There are many counts of this clonotype. The genes are TRBV28 and TRBJ1-2; no definite D call. CDR3 length equals 14 residues. Germline V CDR1 and CDR2: MDHEN, SYDVKM. Trimming removed 3 bases at V and 4 bases at J, with 12 bases between. CDR3 coding DNA: TGTGCCAGCAGTTTTGTGGACGGAACCTATGGCTACACCTTC. Translated, it gives CASSFVDGTYGYTF.

This clonotype has a count of ten or more. The chain is built from TRBV7-9 and TRBJ2-7, with a possible D match to TRBD2 (5 bases). Germline V lookup: CDR1 SEHNR, CDR2 FQNEAQ (reference sequence). The CDR3 runs to 15 residues. The V end was cut by 5 bases, the J end by 6 bases, with 20 bases between. CDR3 bases: TGTGCCAGCAGCCCGGGATTCCCGGTTCCCCTCGAGCAGTACTTC. This sequence encodes CASSPGFPVPLEQYF.

The V and J genes are TRBV28 and TRBJ2-3; TRBD2 is a possible D gene (6 bases). V gave up 10 bases and J gave up 1 base, with 15 bases separating them. The germline gives CDR1 MDHEN, CDR2 SYDVKM. This CDR3 spans 14 amino acids. DNA of the CDR3: TGTGCCACCGGCCGAAGCGGGCGCACAGATACGCAGTATTTT. Translation: CATGRSGRTDTQYF.